A single sample is the source of the 17 T cell receptor beta chains below, sequenced in a study of blood T cell repertoires in COVID-19. Some clones are missing from TCRdb's copy, which holds only in-frame ones; the method was immunoSEQ multiplex PCR. The sample shows some 200,000 clones, around 90% of them seen only once. Source material: PBMCs or T cells enriched from blood (not recorded which). Receptor source: a man aged 18-30 years with acute COVID-19.

The CDR3 DNA reads as TGTGCCAGCAGCGTAGATGCGGGGGGGAGGGAGACCCAGTACTTC. Its protein is CASSVDAGGRETQYF. The chain uses TRBV9 and TRBJ2-5, with 9 bases identical to TRBD2. The CDR3 is made up of 15 amino acids. Germline CDR1 SGDLS, CDR2 YYNGEE. Unmatched junction bases numbered 5, after V lost 0 bases and J lost 5 bases.

The chain has TRBV9 and TRBJ2-1; 10 bases are shared with TRBD2. Looked up from germline, CDR1 is SGDLS and CDR2 is YYNGEE. J lost 6 bases, V lost 2 bases, and 5 bases had no gene match. The CDR3 is 15 residues long. Written as DNA, the CDR3 is TGTGCCAGCAGCGTGTCAAGCGGGAGGGGCAATGAGCAGTTCTTC. Protein sequence: CASSVSSGRGNEQFF.

The chain combines TRBV3-1 (or the pseudogene TRBV3-2) with TRBJ2-2; 11 bases line up with TRBD2. Per germline, CDR1 LGHDT and CDR2 YNNKEL (reference sequence). V gave up 3 bases and J gave up 3 bases; unmatched junction bases: 3. This CDR3 contains 16 residues. The CDR3, as DNA: TGTGCCAGCAGCCACTTAGCGGGAGGGGACACCGGGGAGCTGTTTTTT. Amino acids: CASSHLAGGDTGELFF.

The chain combines TRBV6-5 with TRBJ2-2, with TRBD1 matching over 7 bases. This CDR3 is 14 amino acids long. Germline assignment: CDR1 MNHEY and CDR2 SVGAGI. With 7 bases clipped from V and 6 bases from J, the junction kept 8 bases outside the gene matches. The CDR3 protein is CASTLDRDAGELFF. CDR3 DNA: TGTGCCAGCACCCTAGACAGGGACGCCGGGGAGCTGTTTTTT.

This clone was recorded once. The chain couples TRBV7-9 to TRBJ2-1; 7 positions match TRBD1. V lost 5 bases, J lost 6 bases, and 10 bases stayed unmatched. CDR1 and CDR2 from the germline V gene are SEHNR and FQNEAQ (reference sequence). The CDR3 sequence is 15 residues long. The DNA for the CDR3 is TGTGCCAGCAGCGGACGACAGGGTCCAACCAATGAGCAGTTCTTC. The encoded protein is CASSGRQGPTNEQFF. Full variable domain (rest looked up from reference TRBV7-9 and TRBJ2-1): DTGVSQNPRHKITKRGQNVTFRCDPISEHNRLYWYRQTLGQGPEFLTYFQNEAQLEKSRLLSDRFSAERPKGSFSTLEIQRTEQGDSAMYLCASSGRQGPTNEQFFGPGTRLTVL.

This clone came up once. V and J are TRBV7-9 and TRBJ1-6; TRBD1 matches 7 bases. The trim removed 5 bases at V and 9 bases at J, leaving 7 bases unmatched. CDR1 and CDR2 (germline): SEHNR, FQNEAQ (reference sequence). The CDR3 contains 14 residues. CDR3 amino acids: CASSPGTATSPLHF. CDR3 bases: TGTGCCAGCAGCCCCGGGACAGCAACTTCACCCCTCCACTTT.

CDR3 coding DNA: TGTGCCAGCACCTTCGGGCTGGGACAGGGACCCACCGGGGAGCTGTTTTTT. Translation: CASTFGLGQGPTGELFF. The genes are TRBV7-2 and TRBJ2-2; 9 positions match TRBD1. This CDR3 has 17 amino acids. Germline CDR1 is SGHTA and CDR2 is FQGNSA. V dropped 7 bases and J dropped 4; count of bases not matched to a gene: 13.

The chain combines TRBV7-3 with TRBJ2-1; 8 positions agree with TRBD2. In germline, CDR1 is SGHTA, CDR2 FQGTGA. V lost 1 base and J lost 8; bases outside the gene matches: 7. CDR3 length equals 15 residues. CDR3 bases: TGTGCCAGCAGCTTAAATCCCGGGACTAGGGATGAGCAGTTCTTC. It encodes CASSLNPGTRDEQFF.

The chain employs TRBV28 and TRBJ1-3; the D gene is possibly TRBD1 (5 bases). V was shortened by 2 bases and J by 1 base, with 12 bases between the two germline ends. Germline assignment: CDR1 MDHEN and CDR2 SYDVKM. The CDR3 totals 16 residues. The CDR3 DNA reads TGTGCCAGCAGTTTACCCACACGGGGGTCTGGAAACACCATATATTTT. Translated: CASSLPTRGSGNTIYF. Full variable domain (missing parts from reference TRBV28 and TRBJ1-3): DVKVTQSSRYLVKRTGEKVFLECVQDMDHENMFWYRQDPGLGLRLIYFSYDVKMKEKGDIPEGYSVSREKKERFSLILESASTNQTSMYLCASSLPTRGSGNTIYFGEGSWLTVV.

This clone was observed once. The rearrangement joins TRBV30 to TRBJ2-7; D remains unclear. The CDR3 is 11 amino acids. Germline V lookup: CDR1 GTSNPN, CDR2 SVGIG (reference sequence). Trimming pared 4 bases from V and 6 bases from J, leaving 10 bases between. The DNA for the CDR3 is TGTGCCTGGACCCGATCTATCGAGCAGTACTTC. This encodes CAWTRSIEQYF.

The chain is built from TRBV4-2 and TRBJ2-1; the match to TRBD1 covers 11 bases. The length of the CDR3 is 16 residues. Germline CDR1 is LGHNA and CDR2 is YNFKEQ. V lost 3 bases to trimming and J lost 3 bases; unmatched junction nucleotides: 4. The chain's CDR3 is CASSHSGTGGYNEQFF. CDR3 in DNA: TGTGCCAGCAGCCACTCCGGGACAGGGGGCTACAATGAGCAGTTCTTC.

V gene TRBV27 combines with J gene TRBJ2-3; D perhaps matches TRBD2 (6 bases). V was pared by 6 bases and J by 5 bases, with 15 bases between. The length of the CDR3 is 14 residues. Germline-derived CDR1 and CDR2 are MNHEY and SMNVEV (reference sequence). The CDR3 DNA follows: TGTGCCAGCAGCCTCGGAGGGAACCGAGATACGCAGTATTTT. Translation: CASSLGGNRDTQYF.

The chain joins TRBV10-3 to TRBJ2-7; TRBD1 matches 7 bases. Looked up from germline, CDR1 is ENHRY and CDR2 is SYGVKD. V lost 5 bases to trimming and J lost 2 bases; unmatched junction nucleotides: 12. This CDR3 spans 16 amino acids. CDR3 sequence reads: CAISPGQDRPTYEQYF. CDR3 bases: TGTGCCATCAGTCCTGGACAGGATCGACCCACCTACGAGCAGTACTTC.

This clone was observed a single time. The V gene is TRBV19, the J gene TRBJ2-7; 7 bases fit TRBD2. The CDR3 loop spans 14 amino acids. J was trimmed by 2 bases and V by 3 bases; bases with no gene match: 4. CDR1 and CDR2 (germline): LNHDA, SQIVND (reference sequence). The CDR3 DNA reads TGTGCCAGTAGTATTCAGGGAGGGCCCTACGAGCAGTACTTC. This codes for CASSIQGGPYEQYF.

The rearrangement links TRBV7-9 to TRBJ1-2; TRBD1 aligns across 8 bases. V was pared by 4 bases and J by 4 bases, with 5 bases of the junction left unmatched. The CDR3 loop spans 14 amino acids. Germline V gene data show CDR1 as SEHNR and CDR2 as FQNEAQ (reference sequence). The CDR3 reads CASSSGGEGYGYTF. The CDR3 nucleotides read TGTGCCAGCAGCTCAGGGGGCGAAGGCTATGGCTACACCTTC.

The chain has TRBV7-2 and TRBJ1-2, with 7 bases lining up with TRBD1. There are 13 residues in the CDR3. Germline CDR1 is SGHTA and CDR2 is FQGNSA. Trimming took 6 bases from V and 2 from J; bases not matched to a gene: 3. CDR3 nucleotides: TGTGCCAGCAGAGGGACAGACAACTATGGCTACACCTTC. Protein: CASRGTDNYGYTF.

The chain recombines TRBV25-1 with TRBJ2-7; D unresolved. Germline CDR1 and CDR2: MGHDK and SYGVNS. This CDR3 spans 14 amino acids. V gave up 2 bases and J gave up 6 bases, with 14 bases separating them. The CDR3 DNA reads TGTGCCAGCAGTGAACAAACAGTGCACGGCGAGCAGTACTTC. Protein sequence: CASSEQTVHGEQYF.